This TCR beta chain was identified in a study of cytomegalovirus exposure and HLA in healthy donors. There are 18 residues in the CDR3. V was clipped by 3 bases and J by 3 bases; unmatched bases: 12. Germline assignment: CDR1 MNHNS and CDR2 SASEGT. Concerning this clone: Its antigen is still unknown.

The PCR had 60 Vbeta and 13 Jbeta primers. As processed by the authors: Tens of millions of unique TCR beta chains, 9.5 million to 11 million of them shared, were counted by a later analysis. Assay used: immunoSEQ multiplex PCR; TCRdb lists only in-frame clones, some missing. V and J calls and clone size come straight from that table; D and trimming were deduced from the DNA. The sample has roughly 130,000 clones, 75% to 85% seen once. Study-level findings and limits: According to a later analysis, most TCR beta chains associated with CMV appeared HLA-restricted.

J is TRBJ1-1 and V is TRBV6-1, with 11 bases lining up with TRBD1. Sequencing was done on a sample of PBMCs. This clonotype was sampled from a woman aged 40 to 50 in good health and CMV-seropositive. In nucleotides, the CDR3 is TGTGCCAGCAGTGAGGGGGGTAGGGACAGGGGGGTTTACACTGAAGCTTTCTTT. Translated, it gives CASSEGGRDRGVYTEAFF.